This T cell receptor beta chain was observed in a study of blood T cell repertoires in COVID-19. From germline, CDR1 is SEHNR and CDR2 FQNEAQ (reference sequence). CDR3 size: 15 residues. Trimming at V came to 1 base and at J to 8 bases, leaving 6 bases not matched to a gene. Living in 24 US areas, the participants were between roughly 18 and 90 years of age. This clone was picked up one time. Repertoires were generated with immunoSEQ multiplex PCR, while TCRdb's copy carries only in-frame clones and drops some. The sample carries under 400,000 clones, about 89% recorded once. The TCR comes from a man aged 35 to 55 in a cohort exposed to, infected with or recovered from COVID-19 (not recorded which). V is TRBV7-9 and J is TRBJ1-4, with TRBD1 identical over 8 bases. The sample comprised PBMCs or T cells enriched from blood (not recorded which). The CDR3 protein is CASSLGGTGTEKLFF. The CDR3 DNA sequence: TGTGCCAGCAGCTTAGGGGGGACAGGAACCGAAAAACTGTTTTTT.